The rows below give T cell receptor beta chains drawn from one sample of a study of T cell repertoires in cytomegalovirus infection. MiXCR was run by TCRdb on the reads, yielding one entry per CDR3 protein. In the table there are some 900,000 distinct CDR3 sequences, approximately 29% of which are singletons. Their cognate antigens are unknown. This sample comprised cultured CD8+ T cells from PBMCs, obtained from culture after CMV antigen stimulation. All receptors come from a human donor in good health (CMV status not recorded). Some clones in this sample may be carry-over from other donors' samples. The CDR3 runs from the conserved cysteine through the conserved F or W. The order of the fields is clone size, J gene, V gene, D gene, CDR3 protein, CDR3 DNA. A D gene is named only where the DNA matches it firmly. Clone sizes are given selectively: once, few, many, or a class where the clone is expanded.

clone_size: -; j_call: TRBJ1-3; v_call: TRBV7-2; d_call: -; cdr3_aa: CASSPPGGLSGNTIYF; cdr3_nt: TGTGCCAGCAGCCCCCCGGGGGGACTCTCTGGAAACACCATATATTTT
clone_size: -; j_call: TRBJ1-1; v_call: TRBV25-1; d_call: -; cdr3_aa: CASRGRDTEAFF; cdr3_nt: TGTGCCAGCAGGGGCAGGGACACTGAAGCTTTCTTT
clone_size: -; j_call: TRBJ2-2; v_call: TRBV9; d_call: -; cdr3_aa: CASSVLPGELFF; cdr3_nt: TGTGCCAGCAGCGTGCTGCCCGGGGAGCTGTTTTTT
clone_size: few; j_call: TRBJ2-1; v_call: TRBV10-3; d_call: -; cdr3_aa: CAISESGLMFYNEQFF; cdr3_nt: TGTGCCATCAGTGAGTCGGGTTTGATGTTCTACAATGAGCAGTTCTTC
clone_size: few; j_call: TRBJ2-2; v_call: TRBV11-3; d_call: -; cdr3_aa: CASSLLLENGGTGELFF; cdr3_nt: TGTGCCAGCAGCTTACTTTTGGAAAACGGAGGCACCGGGGAGCTGTTTTTT
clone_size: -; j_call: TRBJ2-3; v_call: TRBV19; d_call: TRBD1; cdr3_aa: CASSTPGTGDTDTQYF; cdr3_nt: TGTGCCAGTAGTACCCCCGGGACAGGGGATACAGATACGCAGTATTTT
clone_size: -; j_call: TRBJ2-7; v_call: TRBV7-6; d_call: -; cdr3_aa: CTSSFGRTYEQYF; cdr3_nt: TGTACCAGCAGCTTTGGCCGTACCTACGAGCAGTACTTC
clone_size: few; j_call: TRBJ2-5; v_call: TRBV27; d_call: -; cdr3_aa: CASSGDRTRQETQYF; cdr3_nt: TGTGCCAGCAGTGGGGACCGGACAAGACAAGAGACCCAGTACTTC
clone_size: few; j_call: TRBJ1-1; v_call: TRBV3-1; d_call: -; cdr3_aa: CASSQEGDTEAFF; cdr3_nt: TGTGCCAGCAGCCAAGAGGGAGACACTGAAGCTTTCTTT
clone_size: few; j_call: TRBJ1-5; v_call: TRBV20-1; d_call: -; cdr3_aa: CSAASGTFFYSNQPQHF; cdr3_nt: TGCAGTGCAGCCTCCGGGACTTTTTTTTATAGCAATCAGCCCCAGCATTTT
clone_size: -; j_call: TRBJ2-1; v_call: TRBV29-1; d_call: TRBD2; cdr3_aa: CSLAGGHLAYNEQFF; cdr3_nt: TGCAGCTTAGCGGGGGGGCATTTAGCCTACAATGAGCAGTTCTTC
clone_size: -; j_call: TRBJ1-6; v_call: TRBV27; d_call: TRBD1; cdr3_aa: CASRIRDRVDSPLHF; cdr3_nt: TGTGCCAGCCGGATCCGGGACAGGGTTGATTCACCCCTCCACTTT
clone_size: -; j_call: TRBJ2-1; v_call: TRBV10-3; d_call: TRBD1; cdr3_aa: CAISESRGLVYNEQFF; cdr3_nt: TGTGCCATCAGTGAGTCGAGGGGGCTTGTCTACAATGAGCAGTTCTTC
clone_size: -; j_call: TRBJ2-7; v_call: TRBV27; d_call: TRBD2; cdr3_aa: CASSSPGREVEQYF; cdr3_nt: TGTGCCAGCAGTTCCCCGGGGAGGGAGGTTGAGCAGTACTTC
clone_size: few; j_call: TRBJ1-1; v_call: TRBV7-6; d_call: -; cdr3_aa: CASSRGGTGFEAFF; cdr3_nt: TGTGCCAGCAGCCGGGGGGGCACAGGTTTCGAAGCTTTCTTT
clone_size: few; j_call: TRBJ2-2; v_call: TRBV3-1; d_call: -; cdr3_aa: CASSQERHANTGELFF; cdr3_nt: TGTGCCAGCAGCCAAGAAAGACACGCGAACACCGGGGAGCTGTTTTTT
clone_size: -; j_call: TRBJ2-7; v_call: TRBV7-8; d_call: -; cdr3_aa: CASSLGRVFFF; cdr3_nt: TGTGCCAGCAGCTTAGGCAGGGTTTTTTTCTTC
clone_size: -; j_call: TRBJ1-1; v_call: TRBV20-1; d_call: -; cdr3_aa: CSASTRVLNTEAFF; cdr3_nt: TGCAGTGCTTCAACACGGGTCCTAAACACTGAAGCTTTCTTT